Following are 16 T cell receptor beta chains from one sample sequenced in a study of blood T cell repertoires in COVID-19 (dated by TCRdb to 2019 to 2021). The library relied on the immunoSEQ multiplex PCR assay. This is the immuneACCESS table as TCRdb keeps it, with only in-frame sequences that have V and J called. A part of the clones is gone; compared with another copy, unresolved V genes explain less than half, and the rest is unexplained. This sample has over 200,000 clones in its table, and roughly 87% of those were observed once. The top ten clonotypes cover about 2% of the sample. The specimen was peripheral blood. The receptors shown here come from a man aged 35 to 55 with active or convalescent COVID-19.

The chain links TRBV18 to TRBJ1-1; D unclear. Trimming cost V 6 bases and J 1 base, with 18 bases left between them. Germline CDR1 KGHSH, CDR2 LQKENI. This CDR3 has 16 amino acids. CDR3 coding DNA: TGTGCCAGCTCCCCTGCGGCACTGGGTACGAACACTGAAGCTTTCTTT. It is translated as CASSPAALGTNTEAFF.

The chain employs TRBV28 and TRBJ1-2, with TRBD1 identical over 10 bases. V shed 5 bases and J 7 bases; nucleotides not matched to a gene: 13. The CDR3 has 16 residues. Per the germline V gene, CDR1 is MDHEN and CDR2 is SYDVKM. The CDR3 reads CASSPSLTGGAFGYTF. The CDR3 DNA is TGTGCCAGCAGTCCTTCACTGACAGGGGGCGCCTTTGGCTACACCTTC.

The chain has TRBV7-8 and TRBJ2-1, with 12 bases lining up with TRBD1. The CDR3 spans 20 residues. Germline trimming cut 5 bases from V and 2 bases from J; bases unmatched to any gene: 16. Germline values: CDR1 SGHVS, CDR2 FQNEAQ. CDR3 amino acids: CASSRASGTGGRLAYNEQFF. The CDR3 DNA is TGTGCCAGCAGCCGTGCCTCCGGGACAGGGGGCCGCCTAGCCTACAATGAGCAGTTCTTC.

This clone turned up a few times. This rearrangement joins TRBV18 to TRBJ2-2; D may be TRBD1 (6 bases). Germline values: CDR1 KGHSH, CDR2 LQKENI. The V end lost 3 bases, the J end lost 0 bases, and 8 bases lay between the germline ends. The CDR3 runs to 15 residues. The CDR3 region has the DNA TGTGCCAGCTCACCCCGGACAGCGAACACCGGGGAGCTGTTTTTT. It translates to CASSPRTANTGELFF.

The chain couples TRBV27 to TRBJ1-3, with D perhaps TRBD1 (6 bases). Trimming took off 4 bases at V and 0 bases at J, with 7 bases between the two ends. There are 14 residues in the CDR3. Germline V gives CDR1 MNHEY, CDR2 SMNVEV (reference sequence). The CDR3 region is CASSSRGSGNTIYF. The CDR3 DNA reads TGTGCCAGCAGTTCCAGGGGCTCTGGAAACACCATATATTTT.

This CDR3 reads CASNLGGLGGDPYNEQFF. DNA of the CDR3: TGCGCCAGCAACCTCGGTGGGTTAGGGGGCGACCCCTACAATGAGCAGTTCTTC. The chain combines TRBV5-1 with TRBJ2-1; 7 bases align to TRBD1. The CDR3 consists of 18 residues. J was trimmed by 2 bases and V by 6 bases; bases with no gene match: 17. Germline loops: CDR1 SGHRS, CDR2 YFSETQ.

The chain combines TRBV28 with TRBJ2-7; D perhaps matches TRBD2 (6 bases). The CDR3 loop spans 15 amino acids. The V gene's germline CDR1 is MDHEN and CDR2 SYDVKM. V was shortened by 2 bases and J by 1 base, with 12 bases between the two germline ends. The CDR3 DNA reads TGTGCCAGCAGTTTAGGATTAGCGGTATCCTACGAGCAGTACTTC. This codes for CASSLGLAVSYEQYF.

This clone was counted a single time. The chain has TRBV25-1 and TRBJ1-1; 12 bases align to TRBD1. The CDR3 sequence is 15 residues long. Germline V gene lookup returns CDR1 MGHDK and CDR2 SYGVNS. V gave up 5 bases and J gave up 5 bases; unmatched junction bases: 6. Written as DNA, the CDR3 is TGTGCCAGCAGTCCCCTGGGACAGGGGGCTACTGAAGCTTTCTTT. This translates into CASSPLGQGATEAFF. The full variable domain, rest sourced from reference TRBV25-1 and TRBJ1-1, is EADIYQTPRYLVIGTGKKITLECSQTMGHDKMYWYQQDPGMELHLIHYSYGVNSTEKGDLSSESTVSRIRTEHFPLTLESARPSHTSQYLCASSPLGQGATEAFFGQGTRLTVV.

This chain joins TRBV27 and TRBJ2-1, with D tentatively TRBD1 (6 bases). Germline V lookup: CDR1 MNHEY, CDR2 SMNVEV (reference sequence). This CDR3 is built from 13 residues. Trimming removed 6 bases from V and 4 bases from J, with 10 bases in between. Here the CDR3 reads CASRGQGYNEQFF. The CDR3 DNA reads TGTGCCAGCAGGGGCCAGGGGTACAATGAGCAGTTCTTC.

This chain uses TRBV18 with TRBJ2-7; 9 bases map to TRBD1. This CDR3 has 17 residues. Germline CDR1 reads KGHSH; CDR2 reads LQKENI. The ends lost 2 bases at V and 2 bases at J; junction bases unmatched: 10. CDR3 nucleotides: TGTGCCAGCTCACCATACCAGACAGGGGGGCCTCCCTACGAGCAGTACTTC. Translation gives CASSPYQTGGPPYEQYF.

This sequence joins TRBV12-3 or TRBV12-4 and TRBJ1-1, with D perhaps TRBD1 (5 bases). The CDR3 length is 12 residues. The germline V and J ends were trimmed by 5 bases and 9 bases, with 13 bases remaining between them. CDR3 bases: TGTGCCAGCAGTACCGGGGGAGGAAAAGCTTTCTTT. It specifies CASSTGGGKAFF.

The chain links TRBV6-5 to TRBJ2-2, with 7 bases aligning to TRBD1. This CDR3 has 14 residues. Trimming cost V 6 bases and J 6 bases; bases outside gene matches: 7. Germline CDR1 MNHEY, CDR2 SVGAGI. The DNA for the CDR3 is TGTGCCAGCAGGGAGACAGGGCGGTCCGGGGAGCTGTTTTTT. Translation gives CASRETGRSGELFF.

This clone has just one count. The genes are TRBV10-3 and TRBJ2-3, with a possible D match to TRBD2 (5 bases). V lost 2 bases, J lost 2 bases, and 11 bases lay in between. The CDR3 totals 15 residues. Germline loops: CDR1 ENHRY, CDR2 SYGVKD. The CDR3 nucleotides read TGTGCCATCAGTGAGAAGCCCGGACTCACAGATACGCAGTATTTT. Protein: CAISEKPGLTDTQYF.

This chain uses TRBV28 with TRBJ2-7, with D unresolved. Trimming cost V 2 bases and J 2 bases, with 19 bases left between them. The CDR3 is 17 amino acids. Germline V lookup: CDR1 MDHEN, CDR2 SYDVKM. The CDR3 sequence is CASSLRLIAEIPYEQYF. CDR3 nucleotide sequence: TGTGCCAGCAGTTTACGATTAATAGCAGAAATCCCCTACGAGCAGTACTTC.

This clone turned up a few times. The gene calls are TRBV18 and TRBJ2-7; TRBD1 matches 9 bases. CDR3 length: 15 residues. CDR1 and CDR2 (germline): KGHSH, LQKENI. J gave up 4 bases and V 5 bases, and 9 bases lay outside the gene matches. CDR3 region: CASSATGTGIYEQYF. CDR3 DNA: TGTGCCAGCTCAGCGACAGGGACAGGGATTTACGAGCAGTACTTC. The full variable domain, its missing parts supplied by reference TRBV18 and TRBJ2-7, is NAGVMQNPRHLVRRRGQEARLRCSPMKGHSHVYWYRQLPEEGLKFMVYLQKENIIDESGMPKERFSAEFPKEGPSILRIQQVVRGDSAAYFCASSATGTGIYEQYFGPGTRLTVT.

Here the CDR3 DNA reads TGTGCCAGCAGTGTGGGACTAGCGGGGACTGAGCAGTTCTTC. Its protein product is CASSVGLAGTEQFF. This chain joins TRBV7-3 and TRBJ2-1; TRBD2 matches 13 bases. The junction had 5 bases not matched to a gene; V was cut back by 6 bases and J by 9 bases. The germline V gene encodes CDR1 SGHTA and CDR2 FQGTGA. The CDR3 extends over 14 amino acids.